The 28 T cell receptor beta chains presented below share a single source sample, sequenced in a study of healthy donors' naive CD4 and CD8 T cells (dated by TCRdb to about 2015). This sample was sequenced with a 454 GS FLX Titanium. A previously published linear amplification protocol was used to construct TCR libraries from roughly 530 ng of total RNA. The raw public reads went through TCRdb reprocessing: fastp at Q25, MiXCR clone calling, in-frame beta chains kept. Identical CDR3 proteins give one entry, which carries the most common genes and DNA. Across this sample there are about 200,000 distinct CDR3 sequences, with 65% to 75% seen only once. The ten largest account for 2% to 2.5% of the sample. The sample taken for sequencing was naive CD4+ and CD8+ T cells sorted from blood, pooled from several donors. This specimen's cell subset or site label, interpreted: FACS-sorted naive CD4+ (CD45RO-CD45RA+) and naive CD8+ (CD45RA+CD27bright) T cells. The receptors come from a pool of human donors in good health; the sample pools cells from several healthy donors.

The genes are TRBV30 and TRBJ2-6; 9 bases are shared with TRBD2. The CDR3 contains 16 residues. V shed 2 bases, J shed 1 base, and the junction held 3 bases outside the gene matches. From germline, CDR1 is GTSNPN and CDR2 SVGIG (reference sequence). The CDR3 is CAWSRLAGSGANVLTF. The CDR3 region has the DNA TGTGCCTGGAGTAGGCTAGCGGGATCTGGGGCCAACGTCCTGACTTTC.

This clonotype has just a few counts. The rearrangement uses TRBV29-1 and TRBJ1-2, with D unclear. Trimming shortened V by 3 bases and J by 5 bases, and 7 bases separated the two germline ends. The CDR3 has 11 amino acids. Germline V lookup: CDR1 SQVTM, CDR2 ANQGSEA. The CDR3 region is CSVEEVYGYTF. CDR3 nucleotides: TGCAGCGTTGAGGAGGTTTATGGCTACACCTTC.

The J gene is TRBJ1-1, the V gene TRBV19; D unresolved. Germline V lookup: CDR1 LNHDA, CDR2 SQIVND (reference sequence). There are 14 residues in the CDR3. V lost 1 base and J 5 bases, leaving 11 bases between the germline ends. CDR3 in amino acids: CASSIAAGRTEAFF. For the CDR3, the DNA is TGTGCCAGTAGTATAGCCGCAGGTCGAACTGAAGCTTTCTTT.

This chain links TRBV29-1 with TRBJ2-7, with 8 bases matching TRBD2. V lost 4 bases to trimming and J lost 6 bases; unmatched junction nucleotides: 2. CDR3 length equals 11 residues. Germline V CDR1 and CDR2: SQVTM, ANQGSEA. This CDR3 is CSVAAGGEQYV. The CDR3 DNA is TGCAGCGTTGCCGCGGGGGGCGAGCAGTACGTC.

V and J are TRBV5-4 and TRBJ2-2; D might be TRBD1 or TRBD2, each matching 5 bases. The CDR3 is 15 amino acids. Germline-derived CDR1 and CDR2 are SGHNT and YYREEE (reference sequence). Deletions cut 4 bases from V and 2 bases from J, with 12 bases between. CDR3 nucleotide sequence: TGTGCCAGCAGCACCGGGACCGATAACACCGGGGAGCTGTTTTTT. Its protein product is CASSTGTDNTGELFF.

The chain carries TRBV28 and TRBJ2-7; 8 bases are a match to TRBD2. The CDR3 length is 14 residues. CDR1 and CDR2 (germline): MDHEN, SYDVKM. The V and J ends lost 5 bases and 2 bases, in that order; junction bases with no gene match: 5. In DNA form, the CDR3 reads TGTGCCAGCAGTAGGACTAGCATCGCCTACGAGCAGTACTTC. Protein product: CASSRTSIAYEQYF.

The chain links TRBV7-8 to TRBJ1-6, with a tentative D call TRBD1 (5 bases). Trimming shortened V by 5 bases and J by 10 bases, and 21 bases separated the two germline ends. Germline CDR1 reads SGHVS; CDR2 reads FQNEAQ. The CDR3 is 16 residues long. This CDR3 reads CASSLIGQGGRSPLHF. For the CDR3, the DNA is TGTGCCAGCAGCCTAATTGGGCAGGGAGGTCGATCACCCCTCCACTTT. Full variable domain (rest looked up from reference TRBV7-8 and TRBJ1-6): GAGVSQSPRYKVAKRGQDVALRCDPISGHVSLFWYQQALGQGPEFLTYFQNEAQLDKSGLPSDRFFAERPEGSVSTLKIQRTQQEDSAVYLCASSLIGQGGRSPLHFGNGTRLTVT.

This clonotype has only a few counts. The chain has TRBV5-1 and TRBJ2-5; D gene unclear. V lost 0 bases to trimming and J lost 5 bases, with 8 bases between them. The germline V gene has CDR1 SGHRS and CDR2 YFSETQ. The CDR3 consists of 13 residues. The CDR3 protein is CASSLVPEETQYF. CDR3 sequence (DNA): TGCGCCAGCAGCTTGGTTCCAGAGGAGACCCAGTACTTC.

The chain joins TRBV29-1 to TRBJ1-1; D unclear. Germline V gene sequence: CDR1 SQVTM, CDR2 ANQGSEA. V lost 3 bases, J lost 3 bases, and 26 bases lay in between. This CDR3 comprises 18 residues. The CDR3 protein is CSVEVDSRTFWEDTEAFF. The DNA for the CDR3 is TGCAGCGTTGAGGTGGATTCACGTACCTTCTGGGAGGACACTGAAGCTTTCTTT.

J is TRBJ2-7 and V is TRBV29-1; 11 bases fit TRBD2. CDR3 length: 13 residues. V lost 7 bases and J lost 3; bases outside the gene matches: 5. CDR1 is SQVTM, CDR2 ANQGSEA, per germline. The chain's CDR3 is CSGGGTSGYEQYF. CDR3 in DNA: TGCAGCGGCGGCGGGACTAGCGGCTACGAGCAGTACTTC.

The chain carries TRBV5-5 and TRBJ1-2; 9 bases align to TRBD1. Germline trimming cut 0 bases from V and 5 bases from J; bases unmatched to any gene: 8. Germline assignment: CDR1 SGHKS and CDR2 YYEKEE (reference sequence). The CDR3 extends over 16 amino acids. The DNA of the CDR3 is TGTGCCAGCAGCTTGGCTCCCACAGGGACAGGGTATGGCTACACCTTC. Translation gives CASSLAPTGTGYGYTF.

The CDR3 region is CASSQVLADGTDTQYF. CDR3 nucleotides: TGTGCCAGCAGCCAAGTGTTAGCGGATGGCACAGATACGCAGTATTTT. The rearrangement joins TRBV4-2 to TRBJ2-3; D perhaps matches TRBD2 (6 bases). In germline, CDR1 is LGHNA, CDR2 YNFKEQ. V lost 1 base and J 1 base, leaving 12 bases between the germline ends. The CDR3 extends over 16 amino acids.

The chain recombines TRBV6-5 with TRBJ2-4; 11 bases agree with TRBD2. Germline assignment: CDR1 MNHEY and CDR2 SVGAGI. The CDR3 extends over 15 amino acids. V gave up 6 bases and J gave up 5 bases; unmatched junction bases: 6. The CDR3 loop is CASSRWGLAENIQYF. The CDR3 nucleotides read TGTGCCAGCAGCCGTTGGGGACTAGCGGAAAACATTCAGTACTTC.

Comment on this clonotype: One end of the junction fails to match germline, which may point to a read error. The CDR3 protein is CASSLATQASTDTQYF. The CDR3 nucleotides are TGTGCCAGCAGCTTGGCCACCCAGGCTAGCACAGATACGCAGTATTTT. The rearrangement joins TRBV5-1 to TRBJ2-3; D is unclear. The germline V gene has CDR1 SGHRS and CDR2 YFSETQ. The CDR3 totals 16 residues.

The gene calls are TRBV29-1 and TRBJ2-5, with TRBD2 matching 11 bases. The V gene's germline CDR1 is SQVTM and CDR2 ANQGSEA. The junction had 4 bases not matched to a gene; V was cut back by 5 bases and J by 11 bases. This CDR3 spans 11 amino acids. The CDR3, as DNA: TGCAGCGTTCTGACTAGCGGGGCGCAGTACTTC. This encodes CSVLTSGAQYF.

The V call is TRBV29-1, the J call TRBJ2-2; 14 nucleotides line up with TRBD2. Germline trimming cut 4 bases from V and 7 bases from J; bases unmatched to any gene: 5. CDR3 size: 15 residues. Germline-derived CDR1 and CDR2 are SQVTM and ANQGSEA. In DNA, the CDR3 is TGCAGCGTTGCGACTAGCGGGAGGGAGTTCGGGGAGCTGTTTTTT. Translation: CSVATSGREFGELFF.

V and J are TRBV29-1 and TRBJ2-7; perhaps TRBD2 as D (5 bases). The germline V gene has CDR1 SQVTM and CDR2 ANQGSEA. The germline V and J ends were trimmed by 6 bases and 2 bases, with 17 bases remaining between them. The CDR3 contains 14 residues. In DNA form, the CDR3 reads TGCAGCGTGGCTTATGAAGAGCGGCCCTACGAGCAGTACTTC. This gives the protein CSVAYEERPYEQYF.

For the CDR3, the DNA is TGTGCCAGTACTACGGACAGGGGACTTCCCTACAATGAGCAGTTCTTC. It encodes CASTTDRGLPYNEQFF. This rearrangement joins TRBV19 to TRBJ2-1; 9 nucleotides match TRBD1. Germline CDR1 reads LNHDA; CDR2 reads SQIVND (reference sequence). This CDR3 has 16 residues. Trimming removed 7 bases from V and 2 bases from J; junction bases left unmatched: 9.

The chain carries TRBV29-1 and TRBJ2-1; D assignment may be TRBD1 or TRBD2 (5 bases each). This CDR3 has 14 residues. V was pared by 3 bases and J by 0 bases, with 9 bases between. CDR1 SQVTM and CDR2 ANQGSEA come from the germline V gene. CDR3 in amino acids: CSVDPGRSYNEQFF. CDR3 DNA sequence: TGCAGCGTTGACCCGGGACGCTCCTACAATGAGCAGTTCTTC.

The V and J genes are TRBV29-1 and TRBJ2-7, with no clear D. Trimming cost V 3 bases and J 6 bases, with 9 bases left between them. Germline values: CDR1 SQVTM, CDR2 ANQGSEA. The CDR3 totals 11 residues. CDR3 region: CSVEEQAEQYF. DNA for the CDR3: TGCAGCGTTGAGGAGCAGGCCGAGCAGTACTTC.

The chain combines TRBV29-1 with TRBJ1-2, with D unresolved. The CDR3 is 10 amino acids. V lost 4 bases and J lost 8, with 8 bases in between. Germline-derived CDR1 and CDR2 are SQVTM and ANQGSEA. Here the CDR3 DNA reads TGCAGCGTTGTTGAGGGCGGCTACACCTTC. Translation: CSVVEGGYTF.

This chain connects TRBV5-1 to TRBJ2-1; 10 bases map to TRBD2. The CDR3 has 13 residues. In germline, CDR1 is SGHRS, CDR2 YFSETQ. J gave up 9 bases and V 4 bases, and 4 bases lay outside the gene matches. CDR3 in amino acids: CASSEGLAREQFF. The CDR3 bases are TGCGCCAGCAGCGAGGGACTAGCGCGTGAGCAGTTCTTC. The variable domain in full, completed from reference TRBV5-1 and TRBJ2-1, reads KAGVTQTPRYLIKTRGQQVTLSCSPISGHRSVSWYQQTPGQGLQFLFEYFSETQRNKGNFPGRFSGRQFSNSRSEMNVSTLELGDSALYLCASSEGLAREQFFGPGTRLTVL.

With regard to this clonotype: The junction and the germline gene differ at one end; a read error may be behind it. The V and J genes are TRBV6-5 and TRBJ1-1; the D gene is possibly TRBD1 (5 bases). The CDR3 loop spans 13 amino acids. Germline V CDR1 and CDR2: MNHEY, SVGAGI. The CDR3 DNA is TGCGCCACATGGGGACGCCTGAACACTGAAGCTTTCTTT. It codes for CATWGRLNTEAFF.

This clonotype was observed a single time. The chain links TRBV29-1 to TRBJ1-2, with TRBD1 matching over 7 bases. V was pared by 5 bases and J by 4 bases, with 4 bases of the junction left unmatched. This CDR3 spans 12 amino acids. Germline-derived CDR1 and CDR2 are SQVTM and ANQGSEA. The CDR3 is CSVRQGTYGYTF. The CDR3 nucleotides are TGCAGCGTTCGACAGGGAACCTATGGCTACACCTTC. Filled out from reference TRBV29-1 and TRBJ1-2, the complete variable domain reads SAVISQKPSRDICQRGTSLTIQCQVDSQVTMMFWYRQQPGQSLTLIATANQGSEATYESGFVIDKFPISRPNLTFSTLTVSNMSPEDSSIYLCSVRQGTYGYTFGSGTRLTVV.

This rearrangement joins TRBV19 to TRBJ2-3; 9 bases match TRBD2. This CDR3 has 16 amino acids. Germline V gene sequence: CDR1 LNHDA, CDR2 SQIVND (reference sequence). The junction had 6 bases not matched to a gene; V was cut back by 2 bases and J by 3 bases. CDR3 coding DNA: TGTGCCAGTAGTATATCGGGTAGCGGGGGAACAGATACGCAGTATTTT. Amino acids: CASSISGSGGTDTQYF.

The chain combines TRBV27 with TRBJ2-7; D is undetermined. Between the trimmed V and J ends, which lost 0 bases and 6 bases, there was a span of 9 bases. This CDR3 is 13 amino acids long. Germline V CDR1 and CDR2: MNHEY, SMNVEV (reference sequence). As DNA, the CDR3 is TGTGCCAGCAGTTTATCGCGCCGAGCCGAGCAGTACTTC. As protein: CASSLSRRAEQYF.

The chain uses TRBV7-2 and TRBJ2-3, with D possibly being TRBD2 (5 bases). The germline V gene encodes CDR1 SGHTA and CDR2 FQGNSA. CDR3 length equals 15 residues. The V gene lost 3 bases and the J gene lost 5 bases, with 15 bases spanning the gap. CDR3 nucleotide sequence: TGTGCCAGCAGCTTCCGGACTCCGGGAAGAGATACGCAGTATTTT. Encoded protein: CASSFRTPGRDTQYF.

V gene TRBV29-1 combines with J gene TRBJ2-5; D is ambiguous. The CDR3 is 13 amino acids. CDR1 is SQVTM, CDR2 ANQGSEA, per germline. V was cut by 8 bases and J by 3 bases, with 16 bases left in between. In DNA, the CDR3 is TGCAGCCCCGCGTTGGGGTCTGAAGAGACCCAGTACTTC. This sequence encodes CSPALGSEETQYF.